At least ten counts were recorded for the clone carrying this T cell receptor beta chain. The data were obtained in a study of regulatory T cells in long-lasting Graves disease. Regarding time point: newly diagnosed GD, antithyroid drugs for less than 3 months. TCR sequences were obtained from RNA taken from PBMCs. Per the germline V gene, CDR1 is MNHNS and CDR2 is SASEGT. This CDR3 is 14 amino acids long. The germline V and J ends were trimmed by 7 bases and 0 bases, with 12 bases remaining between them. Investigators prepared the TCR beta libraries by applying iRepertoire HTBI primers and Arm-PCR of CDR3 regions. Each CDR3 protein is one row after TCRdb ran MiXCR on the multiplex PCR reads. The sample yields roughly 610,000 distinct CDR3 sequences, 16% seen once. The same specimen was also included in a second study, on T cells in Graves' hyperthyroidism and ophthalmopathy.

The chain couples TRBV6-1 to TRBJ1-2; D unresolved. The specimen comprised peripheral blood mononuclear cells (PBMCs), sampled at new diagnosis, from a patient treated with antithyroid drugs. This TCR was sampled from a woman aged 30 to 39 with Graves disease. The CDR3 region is CASTRFGPNYGYTF. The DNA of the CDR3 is TGTGCCAGCACCCGATTTGGCCCTAACTATGGCTACACCTTC.